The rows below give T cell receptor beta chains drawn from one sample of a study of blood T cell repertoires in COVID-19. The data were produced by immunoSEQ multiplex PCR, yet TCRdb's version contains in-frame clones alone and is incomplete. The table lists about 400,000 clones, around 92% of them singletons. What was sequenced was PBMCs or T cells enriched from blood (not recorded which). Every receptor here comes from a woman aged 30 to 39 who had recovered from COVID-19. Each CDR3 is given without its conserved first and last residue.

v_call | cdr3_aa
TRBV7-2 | ASSQQGGPYEQY
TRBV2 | ASSSTTLNTEAF
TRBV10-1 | ASSESLPGQIANYGYT
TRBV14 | ASSQGRTGLGGNTIY
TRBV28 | ASGREFAYEQY
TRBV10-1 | ASSGVTGTGELF
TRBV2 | ASSGGSSSTDTQY
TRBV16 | ASSPFQGSTEAF
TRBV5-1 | ASSPGLAGDLAYEQY
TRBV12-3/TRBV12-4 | ASSVTGFGYT
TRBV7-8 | ASSLAWQANQPQH
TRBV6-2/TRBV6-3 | ASSYSRGLGEQY
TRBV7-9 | ASSPGTGRETQY
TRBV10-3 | AISESLLRDSYGYT
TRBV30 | AWANGDTQY
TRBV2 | ASSYGQGLNSPLH